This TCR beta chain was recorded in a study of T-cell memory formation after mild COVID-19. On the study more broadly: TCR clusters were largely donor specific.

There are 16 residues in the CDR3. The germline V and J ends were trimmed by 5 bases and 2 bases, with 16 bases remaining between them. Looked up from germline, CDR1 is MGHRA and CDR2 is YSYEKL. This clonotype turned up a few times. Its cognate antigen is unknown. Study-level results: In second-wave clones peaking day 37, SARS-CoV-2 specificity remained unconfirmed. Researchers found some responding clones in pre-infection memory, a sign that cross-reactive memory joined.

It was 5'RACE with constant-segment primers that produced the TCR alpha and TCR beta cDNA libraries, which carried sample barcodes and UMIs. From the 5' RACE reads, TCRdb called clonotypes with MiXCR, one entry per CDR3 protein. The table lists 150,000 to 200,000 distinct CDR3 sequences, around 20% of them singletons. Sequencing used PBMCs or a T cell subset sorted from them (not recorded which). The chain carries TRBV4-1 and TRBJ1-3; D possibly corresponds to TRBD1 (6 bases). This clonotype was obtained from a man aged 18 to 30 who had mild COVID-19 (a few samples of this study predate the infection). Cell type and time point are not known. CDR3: CASSGRTASTGNTIYF. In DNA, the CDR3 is TGCGCCAGCAGCGGGCGGACAGCTTCAACTGGAAACACCATATATTTT.